This TCR beta chain was profiled in a study of blood T cell repertoires in COVID-19. Background on the study: Samples representing acute and convalescent COVID-19 were sourced from the United States, Italy and Spain. PBMCs, B-cell-depleted T cells, or T cells were the source of the cDNA or gDNA that made up the material.

Only one count was recorded for this clone. Authors' processing steps: How many nucleated cells were present was estimated from reference gene primer amplification. The table came from immunoSEQ multiplex PCR; TCRdb's copy has only in-frame clones and leaves some out. The D gene and trimming were derived from the DNA, and the V and J assignments and clone size from that table. Among roughly 75,000 clones listed, roughly nine tenths were seen once. This CDR3 spans 12 amino acids. V lost 6 bases and J lost 5; bases outside the gene matches: 3. The germline V gene encodes CDR1 MNHNY and CDR2 SVGAGI (reference sequence).

V usage is TRBV6-6 and J usage is TRBJ1-2, with 7 bases matching TRBD1. The material sequenced was peripheral blood. The clonotype comes from an elderly man in a cohort sampled during active COVID-19. CDR3 DNA: TGTGCCAGCAGATACAGGGGTTATGGCTACACCTTC. The encoded protein is CASRYRGYGYTF.